This TCR beta chain comes out of a study of T cells expressing NK-cell markers (dated by TCRdb to the early 2020s). Some background on the complete study: Three sorted T-cell subsets (CD3+CD56+NKG2C+, CD3+CD56+NKG2C- and CD3+CD56-NKG2C+) from fewer than 10 donors had their TCR beta-chain repertoires profiled. Among the eight sequenced donors, only one was HCMV-seronegative, while the other seven were HCMV-seropositive. Randomly selected healthy volunteers, three men and five women, were used as the eight sequenced donors. The libraries were sequenced on Illumina HiSeq 2000/2500, MiSeq or NextSeq, producing 2 x 150 bp reads. The research as a whole found: In six donors, the dominant CD3+CD56+NKG2C+ clonotypes ranked among the top 10 CD8+ clonotypes, making up roughly 1.0-8% of CD8+ T cells. Those dominant clonotypes were again the most abundant among CD3+CD56-NKG2C+ cells in a few donors, at 28.3-60.1%. Whether the expanded NKG2C-expressing T cell clones were specific for HCMV antigens remained unclear.

The CDR3 spans 15 residues, from the cysteine through the phenylalanine. The DNA sequence is not available. The germline V gene sets CDR1 to MNHEY and CDR2 to SVGEGT. TCRdb names Illumina HiSeq 2000 as the instrument used. TCR beta cDNA libraries were made by 5'RACE template switching that added a universal primer site and unique molecular identifiers. cDNA synthesis was primed from the TCR beta constant segment, followed by two successive PCR amplification steps. In the paper's pipeline: MIGEC was used to demultiplex reads and group the reads by UMI, and MiTCR was used to assemble and quantify clonotypes. Only TCR cDNA sequences supported by at least two reads were kept to exclude erroneous sequences. The tcR package was used for downstream repertoire analysis, and clonotypes were matched across fractions by CDR3 nucleotide sequence plus V segment. Antigen specificity was annotated against VDJdb with VDJmatch, allowing one amino acid substitution in CDR3. TCRdb reprocessed the reads and lists each CDR3 protein sequence as a single entry, with no DNA. TCRdb's processing, not the authors' own work, is the source of the V and J calls. This sample's listing comprises about 380,000 distinct CDR3 sequences. The ten largest clones take up 4% to 6.5% of the sample.

To determine HCMV serostatus, a commercial ELISA kit was used to detect HCMV-specific IgG in serum. Peripheral blood mononuclear cells were isolated from blood by Ficoll density gradient centrifugation. Turning to this clonotype: Its antigen is unknown.

The chain is encoded by TRBV6-2 or TRBV6-3 joined to TRBJ1-2; without DNA, the TCRdb call of TRBD1 cannot be checked. The receptor was isolated from a man aged 18 to 69 in good health. The sequenced material came from blood T cells: a sorted CD56 or NKG2C T cell subset, CD4+ or CD8+ T cells, or bulk PBMC T cells (not recorded which). The CDR3 amino acid sequence is: CASRPPGQDGDGYTF.